This T cell receptor (beta chain) was found in a study of blood T cell repertoires in COVID-19. Overall study: From the United States, Italy and Spain came samples of acute and convalescent COVID-19. In each case, the material was cDNA or gDNA derived from T cells, B-cell-depleted T cells, or PBMCs.

Measured with immunoSEQ multiplex PCR; TCRdb has only the in-frame clones, and not every one. Here the sample spans under 300,000 clones, about 87% being singletons. Adults between about 18 and 89 years of age took part from 24 US areas. Participants were placed into cohorts based on the clinical history they reported. The sample taken for sequencing was PBMCs or T cells enriched from blood (not recorded which). The receptor's source is a woman between 50 and 59 years old who had recovered from COVID-19.

The CDR3 loop is CSVSFQSRVGTEAFF. The CDR3, as DNA: TGCAGCGTTTCTTTCCAGTCCCGGGTCGGGACTGAAGCTTTCTTT. The genes are TRBV29-1 and TRBJ1-1, with D unclear. Per germline, CDR1 SQVTM and CDR2 ANQGSEA. The V end was cut by 5 bases, the J end by 5 bases, with 21 bases between. This CDR3 contains 15 residues.